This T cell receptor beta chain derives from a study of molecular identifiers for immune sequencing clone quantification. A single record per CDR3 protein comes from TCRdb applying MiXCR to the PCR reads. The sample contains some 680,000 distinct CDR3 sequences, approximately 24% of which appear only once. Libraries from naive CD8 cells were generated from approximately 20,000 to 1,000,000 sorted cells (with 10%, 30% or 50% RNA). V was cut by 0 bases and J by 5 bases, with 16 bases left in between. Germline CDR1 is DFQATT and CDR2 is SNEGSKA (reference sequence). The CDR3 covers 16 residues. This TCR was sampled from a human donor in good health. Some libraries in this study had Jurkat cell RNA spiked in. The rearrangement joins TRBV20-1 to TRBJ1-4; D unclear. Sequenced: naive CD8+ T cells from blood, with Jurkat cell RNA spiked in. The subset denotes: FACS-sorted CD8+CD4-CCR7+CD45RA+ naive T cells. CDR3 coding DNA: TGCAGTGCTAGAGATTATCGGGAGGGAAGAAATGAAAAACTGTTTTTT. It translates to CSARDYREGRNEKLFF.